Listed here are 3 T cell receptor beta chains from one sample, sequenced in a study of blood T cell repertoires in COVID-19 (dated by TCRdb to 2018 to 2021). Library preparation was by the immunoSEQ multiplex PCR assay. TCRdb holds this immuneACCESS table with in-frame rearrangements only. Some clones are missing; in checked studies, unresolved V genes explain under half, and the rest has no known cause. The sample records some 320,000 clones, more than 75% of which are singletons. Of the sample, around 2.5% falls within the top ten clones. Sequenced: PBMCs or T cells enriched from blood (not recorded which). The receptors originated from a man between 60 and 75 years old who had recovered from COVID-19.

The gene calls are TRBV2 and TRBJ1-2; D unresolved. The V gene's germline CDR1 is SNHLY and CDR2 FYNNEI. The germline V and J ends were trimmed by 4 bases and 6 bases, with 12 bases remaining between them. This CDR3 is 13 amino acids long. Here the CDR3 reads CASSGGYLDGYTF. CDR3 in DNA: TGTGCCAGCAGTGGAGGGTATCTAGATGGCTACACCTTC.

The chain carries TRBV20-1 and TRBJ2-7, with D tentatively TRBD2 (5 bases). Germline lookup yields CDR1 DFQATT and CDR2 SNEGSKA (reference sequence). V was pared by 3 bases and J by 7 bases, with 16 bases between. CDR3 size: 13 residues. Here the CDR3 reads CSASKGGLSEQYF. As DNA, the CDR3 is TGCAGTGCTAGTAAGGGCGGGTTGAGTGAGCAGTACTTC.

The rearrangement uses TRBV4-3 and TRBJ2-7, with D maybe TRBD2 (6 bases). This CDR3 is built from 13 residues. Germline V gene data show CDR1 as LGHNA and CDR2 as YSLEER. V was shortened by 0 bases and J by 7 bases, with 10 bases between the two germline ends. CDR3 sequence: CASSQDPRGEQYF. CDR3 DNA: TGCGCCAGCAGCCAAGACCCGCGGGGTGAGCAGTACTTC.